The T cell receptor (beta chain) under discussion was sequenced for a study of blood T cell repertoires in COVID-19. The age range of participants was roughly 18 to 90 years, with residence in about 25 US areas. Cohort allocation depended upon clinical history that participants reported. Symptom resolution, clearance, or two negative PCRs marked the recovered donors of Cohort 3. Under the authors' procedure: Researchers report that nucleated cell counts were estimated from reference gene primer amplification. Repertoires were generated with immunoSEQ multiplex PCR, while TCRdb's copy carries only in-frame clones and drops some. V, J and clone size reflect that table, while D and trimming were determined from the DNA. The table records 400,000 to 500,000 clones, approximately 90% of them present only once. Germline-derived CDR1 and CDR2 are SGHAT and FQNNGV. The CDR3 length is 13 residues. V lost 7 bases to trimming and J lost 6 bases, with 13 bases between them.

The receptor was derived from a middle-aged woman who had recovered from COVID-19. Sequencing used PBMCs or T cells enriched from blood (not recorded which). The V call is TRBV11-2, the J call TRBJ2-1; possibly TRBD1 for D (6 bases). The CDR3 sequence: CASKSARGNEQFF. Here the CDR3 DNA reads TGTGCCAGCAAATCTGCCAGGGGCAATGAGCAGTTCTTC. The complete variable domain, with remaining parts taken from reference TRBV11-2 and TRBJ2-1, reads EAGVAQSPRYKIIEKRQSVAFWCNPISGHATLYWYQQILGQGPKLLIQFQNNGVVDDSQLPKDRFSAERLKGVDSTLKIQPAKLEDSAVYLCASKSARGNEQFFGPGTRLTVL.